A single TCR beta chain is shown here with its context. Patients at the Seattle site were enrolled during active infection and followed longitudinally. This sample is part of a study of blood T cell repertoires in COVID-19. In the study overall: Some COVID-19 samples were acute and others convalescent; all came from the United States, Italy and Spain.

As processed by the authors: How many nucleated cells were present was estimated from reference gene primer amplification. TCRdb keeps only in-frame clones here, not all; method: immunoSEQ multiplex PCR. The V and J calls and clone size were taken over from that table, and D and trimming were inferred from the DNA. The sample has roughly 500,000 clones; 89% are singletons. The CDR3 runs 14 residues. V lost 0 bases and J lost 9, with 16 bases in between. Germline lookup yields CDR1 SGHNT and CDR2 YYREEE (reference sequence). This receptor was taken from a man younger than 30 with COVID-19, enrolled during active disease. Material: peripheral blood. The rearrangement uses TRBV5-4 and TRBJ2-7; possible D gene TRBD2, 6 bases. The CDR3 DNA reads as TGTGCCAGCAGCTTGGAAACGGGAGCCCCGCGGCAGTACTTC. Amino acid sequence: CASSLETGAPRQYF.